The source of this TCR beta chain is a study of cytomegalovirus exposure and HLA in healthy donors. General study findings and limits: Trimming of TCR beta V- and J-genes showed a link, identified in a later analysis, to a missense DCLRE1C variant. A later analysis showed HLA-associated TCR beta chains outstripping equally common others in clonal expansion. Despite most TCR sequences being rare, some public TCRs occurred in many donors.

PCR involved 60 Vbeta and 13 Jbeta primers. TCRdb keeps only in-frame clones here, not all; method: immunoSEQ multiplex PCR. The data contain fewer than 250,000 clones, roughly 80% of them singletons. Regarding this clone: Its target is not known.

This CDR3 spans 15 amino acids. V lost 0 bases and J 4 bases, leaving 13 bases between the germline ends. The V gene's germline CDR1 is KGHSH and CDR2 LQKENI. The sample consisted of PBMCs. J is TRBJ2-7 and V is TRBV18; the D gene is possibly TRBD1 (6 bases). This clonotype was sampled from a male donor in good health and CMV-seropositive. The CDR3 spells CASSPPVGQGYEQYF. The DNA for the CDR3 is TGTGCCAGCTCACCACCGGTCGGGCAGGGGTACGAGCAGTACTTC. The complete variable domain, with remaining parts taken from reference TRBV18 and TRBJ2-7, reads NAGVMQNPRHLVRRRGQEARLRCSPMKGHSHVYWYRQLPEEGLKFMVYLQKENIIDESGMPKERFSAEFPKEGPSILRIQQVVRGDSAAYFCASSPPVGQGYEQYFGPGTRLTVT.